Below are 7 T cell receptor beta chains sequenced from a single sample in a study of Tregs in tolerant kidney transplant recipients. Antigens for these TCRs are unknown. The table came from immunoSEQ multiplex PCR; TCRdb's copy has only in-frame clones and leaves some out. Of about 19,000 clones listed, just over 65% are singletons. Sequenced sample: Tregs from blood cultured with allogeneic cells. Receptors originate from a human donor in good health.

The chain combines TRBV7-3 with TRBJ2-5; 7 bases match TRBD1. This CDR3 comprises 13 residues. The J segment lost 5 bases and the V segment lost 6 bases, leaving 6 bases of the junction unmatched. From germline, CDR1 is SGHTA and CDR2 FQGTGA. The CDR3 reads CASSPGGTETQYF. CDR3 coding DNA: TGTGCCAGCAGTCCAGGGGGTACGGAGACCCAGTACTTC.

The chain employs TRBV5-1 and TRBJ1-5; perhaps TRBD1 as D (6 bases). This CDR3 is built from 17 residues. The germline V gene has CDR1 SGHRS and CDR2 YFSETQ. V lost 2 bases, J lost 3 bases, and 18 bases lay in between. The CDR3 here is CASSLGGGPSLNQPQHF. DNA for the CDR3: TGCGCCAGCAGCTTAGGGGGGGGGCCCTCCCTCAATCAGCCCCAGCATTTT.

The J gene is TRBJ1-1, the V gene TRBV18, with TRBD1 as a possible D gene (6 bases). The V gene lost 2 bases and the J gene lost 7 bases, with 20 bases spanning the gap. The CDR3 covers 16 residues. Germline V lookup: CDR1 KGHSH, CDR2 LQKENI. The CDR3 reads CASSPKVQGWVSEAFF. CDR3 DNA: TGTGCCAGCTCACCAAAGGTACAGGGATGGGTCAGTGAAGCTTTCTTT.

The chain is built from TRBV18 and TRBJ1-2; perhaps TRBD1 as D (5 bases). There are 14 residues in the CDR3. Germline CDR1 and CDR2: KGHSH and LQKENI. Trimming cost V 1 base and J 2 bases, with 8 bases left between them. This chain's CDR3 is CASSPQGRNYGYTF. The CDR3 DNA reads as TGTGCCAGCTCACCACAGGGGCGGAACTATGGCTACACCTTC. Drawing the rest from reference TRBV18 and TRBJ1-2, the complete variable domain is NAGVMQNPRHLVRRRGQEARLRCSPMKGHSHVYWYRQLPEEGLKFMVYLQKENIIDESGMPKERFSAEFPKEGPSILRIQQVVRGDSAAYFCASSPQGRNYGYTFGSGTRLTVV.

CDR3 DNA sequence: TGTGCCAGCAGCTTAGACAAGTCCTACGAGCAGTACTTC. The encoded protein is CASSLDKSYEQYF. The chain recombines TRBV7-9 with TRBJ2-7, with D unresolved. V was clipped by 1 base and J by 1 base, with 5 bases between them. CDR3 length: 13 residues. Germline assignment: CDR1 SEHNR and CDR2 FQNEAQ (reference sequence).

This chain uses TRBV5-4 with TRBJ2-1; TRBD2 is a possible D gene (5 bases). Trimming left V 2 bases short and J 3 bases short, with 15 bases between. CDR1 is SGHNT, CDR2 YYREEE, per germline (reference sequence). There are 16 residues in the CDR3. CDR3 loop: CASSFRLAVSYNEQFF. The DNA of the CDR3 is TGTGCCAGCAGCTTTCGGCTAGCAGTTAGCTACAATGAGCAGTTCTTC.

The chain couples TRBV6-1 to TRBJ2-5; either TRBD1 or TRBD2 may supply D (5 bases each). CDR3 length equals 14 residues. Germline V lookup: CDR1 MNHNS, CDR2 SASEGT. Trimming shortened V by 3 bases and J by 5 bases, and 13 bases separated the two germline ends. The CDR3 sequence: CASSDRGFTETQYF. For the CDR3, the DNA is TGTGCCAGCAGTGACCGGGGCTTTACGGAGACCCAGTACTTC.